Following are 26 T cell receptor beta chains from one sample sequenced in a study of long-term antiretroviral therapy in people with HIV. The run of the v3.0 immunoSEQ assay was at survey level. Assay used: immunoSEQ multiplex PCR; TCRdb lists only in-frame clones, some missing. The sample shows roughly 32,000 clones, 97% of them seen only once. The sequencing here drew on unsorted PBMCs, taken 7.6 years after starting antiretroviral therapy. These receptors all come from a man in his thirties or forties with HIV.

The chain joins TRBV6-5 to TRBJ1-1; D is possibly TRBD1 (5 bases). V lost 7 bases and J lost 11, with 17 bases in between. The CDR3 extends over 12 amino acids. Germline CDR1 reads MNHEY; CDR2 reads SVGAGI. The CDR3 region is CASNEGGATAFF. The CDR3 DNA is TGTGCCAGCAATGAGGGAGGGGCAACGGCTTTCTTT.

This chain joins TRBV15 and TRBJ1-5; no clear D. V was clipped by 1 base and J by 0 bases, with 19 bases between them. Germline-derived CDR1 and CDR2 are LNHNV and YYDKDF (reference sequence). This CDR3 has 19 amino acids. Written as DNA, the CDR3 is TGTGCCACCAGCAGAGTAACGCACCCCGACCAATATAGCAATCAGCCCCAGCATTTT. This gives the protein CATSRVTHPDQYSNQPQHF.

This clone was detected only once. This chain uses TRBV9 with TRBJ2-1; 13 positions match TRBD2. Germline CDR1 SGDLS, CDR2 YYNGEE. The CDR3 is 14 amino acids. The junction had 5 bases not matched to a gene; V was cut back by 7 bases and J by 7 bases. CDR3 DNA sequence: TGTGCCAGCGCGGGACTAGCGGGGCGAAATGAGCAGTTCTTC. The encoded protein is CASAGLAGRNEQFF.

CDR3 coding DNA: TGTGCCAGCTCTGGAAACACCATATATTTT. It encodes CASSGNTIYF. This chain links TRBV9 with TRBJ1-3; D is unclear. In germline, CDR1 is SGDLS, CDR2 YYNGEE. This CDR3 has 10 amino acids. V lost 7 bases to trimming and J lost 1 base, with 0 bases between them.

The chain couples TRBV4-1 to TRBJ1-1, with D perhaps matching TRBD1 (5 bases). V dropped 1 base and J dropped 3 bases, with 9 bases sitting between them. Germline V lookup: CDR1 MGHRA, CDR2 YSYEKL. There are 14 residues in the CDR3. The CDR3 loop is CASSQAGAYTEAFF. The CDR3 bases are TGCGCCAGCAGCCAAGCCGGGGCATACACTGAAGCTTTCTTT.

The rearrangement uses TRBV5-6 and TRBJ1-2, with unresolved D. V was cut by 4 bases and J by 2 bases, with 12 bases left in between. CDR3 size: 14 residues. CDR1 is SGHDT, CDR2 YYEEEE, per germline. The CDR3 region is CASSGGPLNYGYTF. In nucleotides, the CDR3 is TGTGCCAGCAGCGGAGGTCCCCTAAACTATGGCTACACCTTC.

The V call is TRBV5-8, the J call TRBJ1-5; D call uncertain. The CDR3 runs to 9 residues. CDR1 is SGHTS, CDR2 YDEGEE, per germline. With 1 base removed from V and 11 bases from J, the gap between germline ends came to 1 base. CDR3 nucleotide sequence: TGTGCCAGCAGCTTGTCCCAGCATTTT. Protein product: CASSLSQHF.

This rearrangement joins TRBV7-2 to TRBJ1-5; D perhaps matches TRBD1 (6 bases). The CDR3 covers 16 residues. The germline V gene encodes CDR1 SGHTA and CDR2 FQGNSA. Trimming cost V 0 bases and J 4 bases, with 13 bases left between them. CDR3 sequence reads: CASSLAGGRGNQPQHF. CDR3 DNA: TGTGCCAGCAGCTTAGCGGGGGGCAGGGGAAATCAGCCCCAGCATTTT.

The chain combines TRBV7-3 with TRBJ2-7; a weak D match, TRBD2 (5 bases). CDR1 SGHTA and CDR2 FQGTGA come from the germline V gene. The CDR3 covers 15 residues. V lost 6 bases to trimming and J lost 0 bases, with 15 bases between them. CDR3 DNA sequence: TGTGCCAGCAGTTACGGCGGGCCCTTCTCCTACGAGCAGTACTTC. Protein sequence: CASSYGGPFSYEQYF.

The chain couples TRBV5-6 to TRBJ1-2; D is ambiguous. The germline V gene has CDR1 SGHDT and CDR2 YYEEEE. CDR3 size: 12 residues. Deletions cut 4 bases from V and 6 bases from J, with 10 bases between. CDR3 amino acids: CASSGGRDGYTF. The CDR3 nucleotides are TGTGCCAGCAGCGGTGGACGGGATGGCTACACCTTC. The complete variable domain, with remaining parts taken from reference TRBV5-6 and TRBJ1-2, reads DAGVTQSPTHLIKTRGQQVTLRCSPKSGHDTVSWYQQALGQGPQFIFQYYEEEERQRGNFPDRFSGHQFPNYSSELNVNALLLGDSALYLCASSGGRDGYTFGSGTRLTVV.

The rearrangement uses TRBV29-1 and TRBJ2-3, with 9 bases fitting TRBD2. CDR1 and CDR2 (germline): SQVTM, ANQGSEA. The J segment lost 3 bases and the V segment lost 3 bases, leaving 7 bases of the junction unmatched. This CDR3 is 15 amino acids long. The CDR3 spells CSVDGAGGLTDTQYF. CDR3 sequence (DNA): TGCAGCGTTGACGGAGCGGGAGGCCTTACAGATACGCAGTATTTT.

The chain carries TRBV30 and TRBJ2-1, with D possibly being TRBD2 (5 bases). The CDR3 is 12 amino acids. V was trimmed by 0 bases and J by 9 bases, leaving 9 bases between them. Germline CDR1 and CDR2: GTSNPN and SVGIG (reference sequence). This CDR3 reads CAWSVTSAEQFF. CDR3 bases: TGTGCCTGGAGTGTCACTAGTGCTGAGCAGTTCTTC. Combining the CDR3 with reference TRBV30 and TRBJ2-1 gives the whole variable domain SQTIHQWPATLVQPVGSPLSLECTVEGTSNPNLYWYRQAAGRGLQLLFYSVGIGQISSEVPQNLSASRPQDRQFILSSKKLLLSDSGFYLCAWSVTSAEQFFGPGTRLTVL.

CDR3 coding DNA: TGTGCCAGCAGCCCCGCCCAGGGGGCTGAGGAGCAGTACTTC. Translation gives CASSPAQGAEEQYF. The gene calls are TRBV28 and TRBJ2-7, with 8 bases that match TRBD1. Trimming removed 6 bases from V and 7 bases from J; junction bases left unmatched: 11. CDR1 is MDHEN, CDR2 SYDVKM, per germline. The CDR3 loop spans 14 amino acids. The whole variable domain, remainder taken from reference TRBV28 and TRBJ2-7, is DVKVTQSSRYLVKRTGEKVFLECVQDMDHENMFWYRQDPGLGLRLIYFSYDVKMKEKGDIPEGYSVSREKKERFSLILESASTNQTSMYLCASSPAQGAEEQYFGPGTRLTVT.

This chain joins TRBV4-1 and TRBJ1-1, with 9 positions matching TRBD1. V was pared by 5 bases and J by 3 bases, with 4 bases of the junction left unmatched. Germline V CDR1 and CDR2: MGHRA, YSYEKL. The CDR3 runs 14 residues. This CDR3 is CASSYRGLYTEAFF. Written as DNA, the CDR3 is TGCGCCAGCAGCTACAGGGGGCTCTACACTGAAGCTTTCTTT.

This chain joins TRBV11-2 and TRBJ2-5; 8 bases match TRBD2. Germline CDR1 and CDR2: SGHAT and FQNNGV. CDR3 length: 16 amino acids. V lost 3 bases, J lost 4 bases, and 10 bases stayed unmatched. The CDR3 DNA follows: TGTGCCAGCAGCTTCGGGACTAGTATTTCCCCAGAGACCCAGTACTTC. Encoded protein: CASSFGTSISPETQYF. Variable domain in full (rest from reference TRBV11-2 and TRBJ2-5): EAGVAQSPRYKIIEKRQSVAFWCNPISGHATLYWYQQILGQGPKLLIQFQNNGVVDDSQLPKDRFSAERLKGVDSTLKIQPAKLEDSAVYLCASSFGTSISPETQYFGPGTRLLVL.

The chain combines TRBV19 with TRBJ2-7, with TRBD1 identical over 7 bases. The ends lost 4 bases at V and 2 bases at J; junction bases unmatched: 2. The germline V gene has CDR1 LNHDA and CDR2 SQIVND (reference sequence). The CDR3 runs to 13 residues. As DNA, the CDR3 is TGTGCCAGTAGTAGCACAGGGGCCTACGAGCAGTACTTC. The encoded protein is CASSSTGAYEQYF.

The CDR3 nucleotides read TGTGCCAGCAAGATGGGGCGGGGGGCCGGCAAGAACTACGAGCAGTACTTC. It is translated as CASKMGRGAGKNYEQYF. J is TRBJ2-7 and V is TRBV2; 8 positions match TRBD2. The CDR3 loop spans 17 amino acids. In germline, CDR1 is SNHLY, CDR2 FYNNEI. Germline trimming cut 7 bases from V and 3 bases from J; bases unmatched to any gene: 17. Full variable domain (remainder filled in from reference TRBV2 and TRBJ2-7): EPEVTQTPSHQVTQMGQEVILRCVPISNHLYFYWYRQILGQKVEFLVSFYNNEISEKSEIFDDQFSVERPDGSNFTLKIRSTKLEDSAMYFCASKMGRGAGKNYEQYFGPGTRLTVT.

The V gene is TRBV11-2, the J gene TRBJ2-7; 7 bases are shared with TRBD2. V gave up 5 bases and J gave up 5 bases; unmatched junction bases: 15. The CDR3 loop spans 16 amino acids. The V gene's germline CDR1 is SGHAT and CDR2 FQNNGV. The DNA of the CDR3 is TGTGCCAGCAGCCATCCCACAACGGGGAGGGAAAACGAGCAGTACTTC. Amino acid sequence: CASSHPTTGRENEQYF.

This clone was recorded only once. The chain joins TRBV5-6 to TRBJ2-3; no reliable D call. This CDR3 is 12 amino acids long. The V end lost 0 bases, the J end lost 5 bases, and 4 bases lay between the germline ends. Germline values: CDR1 SGHDT, CDR2 YYEEEE. The CDR3 DNA sequence: TGTGCCAGCAGCTTGGGAGGAGATACGCAGTATTTT. Translated: CASSLGGDTQYF.

The chain recombines TRBV19 with TRBJ2-5; tentative D call: TRBD2 (6 bases). CDR3 length: 17 amino acids. Trimming pared 3 bases from V and 5 bases from J, leaving 22 bases between. Germline V gives CDR1 LNHDA, CDR2 SQIVND (reference sequence). The CDR3 sequence: CASSIRLLTHGGETQYF. CDR3 DNA sequence: TGTGCCAGTAGTATTCGGCTGCTGACTCACGGAGGGGAGACCCAGTACTTC.

The chain uses TRBV5-6 and TRBJ1-6, with TRBD1 matching over 8 bases. The V gene's germline CDR1 is SGHDT and CDR2 YYEEEE. The J segment lost 8 bases and the V segment lost 0 bases, leaving 1 base of the junction unmatched. This CDR3 is built from 14 residues. The CDR3 sequence is CASSLVQGDSPLHF. Here the CDR3 DNA reads TGTGCCAGCAGCTTGGTACAGGGGGATTCACCCCTCCACTTT.

Only one count was recorded for this clone. The chain employs TRBV2 and TRBJ1-4, with 7 nucleotides matching TRBD1. Germline trimming cut 10 bases from V and 4 bases from J; bases unmatched to any gene: 12. Germline CDR1 reads SNHLY; CDR2 reads FYNNEI. The length of the CDR3 is 15 residues. The CDR3 nucleotides read TGTGCCATCTCGGAGGGGGCGAGCTTTAATGAAAAACTGTTTTTT. It encodes CAISEGASFNEKLFF.

This sequence joins TRBV9 and TRBJ2-6; D is undetermined. With 4 bases removed from V and 2 bases from J, the gap between germline ends came to 4 bases. Germline V gene sequence: CDR1 SGDLS, CDR2 YYNGEE. This CDR3 contains 13 residues. CDR3 amino acids: CASSSAGANVLTF. CDR3 coding DNA: TGTGCCAGCAGCTCTGCTGGGGCCAACGTCCTGACTTTC.

V is TRBV6-6 and J is TRBJ1-5, with D unclear. Germline CDR1 is MNHNY and CDR2 is SVGAGI (reference sequence). Between the trimmed V and J ends, which lost 5 bases and 5 bases, there was a span of 10 bases. The CDR3 contains 13 residues. Here the CDR3 reads CASSQESHQPQHF. The CDR3 DNA reads TGTGCCAGCAGTCAGGAGAGCCATCAGCCCCAGCATTTT.

The chain couples TRBV29-1 to TRBJ1-2; D perhaps matches TRBD1 (6 bases). The CDR3 spans 14 residues. CDR1 and CDR2 (germline): SQVTM, ANQGSEA. Trimming took off 4 bases at V and 0 bases at J, with 12 bases between the two ends. In DNA form, the CDR3 reads TGCAGCGTTGGGGGGCTACAGTCTAACTATGGCTACACCTTC. This codes for CSVGGLQSNYGYTF.

The chain uses TRBV14 and TRBJ1-2; D is possibly TRBD1 (5 bases). The germline V gene has CDR1 SGHDN and CDR2 FVKESK. Trimming took 6 bases from V and 1 from J, leaving 15 bases between them. The CDR3 covers 15 residues. CDR3 sequence: CASSYTGGVNYGYTF. In nucleotides, the CDR3 is TGTGCCAGCAGTTATACCGGAGGGGTTAACTATGGCTACACCTTC.